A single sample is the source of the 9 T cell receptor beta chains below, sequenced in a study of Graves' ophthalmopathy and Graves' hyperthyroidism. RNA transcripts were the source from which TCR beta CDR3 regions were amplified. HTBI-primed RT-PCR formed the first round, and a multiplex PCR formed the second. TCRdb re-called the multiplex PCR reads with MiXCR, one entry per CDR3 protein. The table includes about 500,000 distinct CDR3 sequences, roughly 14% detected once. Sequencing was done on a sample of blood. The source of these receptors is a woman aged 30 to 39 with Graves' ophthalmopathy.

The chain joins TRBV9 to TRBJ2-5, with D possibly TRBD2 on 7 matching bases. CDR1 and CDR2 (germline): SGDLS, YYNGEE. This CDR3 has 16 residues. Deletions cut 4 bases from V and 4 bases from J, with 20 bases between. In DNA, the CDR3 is TGTGCCAGCAGCACAAACAGGGACCCGGGGGGAGAGACCCAGTACTTC. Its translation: CASSTNRDPGGETQYF.

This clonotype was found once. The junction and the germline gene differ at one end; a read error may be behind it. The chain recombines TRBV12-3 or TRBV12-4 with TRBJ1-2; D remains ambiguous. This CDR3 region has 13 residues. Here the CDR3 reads CACSFGRIYGYTF. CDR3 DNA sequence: TGTGCCTGCAGTTTCGGGAGGATATATGGCTACACCTTC.

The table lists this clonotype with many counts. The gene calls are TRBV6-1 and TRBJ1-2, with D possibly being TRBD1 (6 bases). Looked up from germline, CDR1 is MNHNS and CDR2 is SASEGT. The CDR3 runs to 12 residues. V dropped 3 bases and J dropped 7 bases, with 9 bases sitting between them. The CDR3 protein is CASSDWGLGYTF. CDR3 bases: TGTGCCAGCAGTGATTGGGGGCTTGGCTACACCTTC.

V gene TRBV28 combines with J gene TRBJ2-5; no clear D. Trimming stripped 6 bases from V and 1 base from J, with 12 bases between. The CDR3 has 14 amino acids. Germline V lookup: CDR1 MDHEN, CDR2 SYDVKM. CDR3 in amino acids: CASRLGLGQETQYF. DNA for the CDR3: TGTGCCAGCAGGCTAGGGCTCGGCCAAGAGACCCAGTACTTC. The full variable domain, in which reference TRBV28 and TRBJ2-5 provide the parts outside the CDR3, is DVKVTQSSRYLVKRTGEKVFLECVQDMDHENMFWYRQDPGLGLRLIYFSYDVKMKEKGDIPEGYSVSREKKERFSLILESASTNQTSMYLCASRLGLGQETQYFGPGTRLLVL.

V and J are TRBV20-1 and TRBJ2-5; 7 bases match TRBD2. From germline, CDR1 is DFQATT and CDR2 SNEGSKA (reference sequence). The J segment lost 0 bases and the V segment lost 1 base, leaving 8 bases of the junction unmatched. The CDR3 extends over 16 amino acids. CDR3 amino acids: CSARGGAGSNQETQYF. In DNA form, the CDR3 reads TGCAGTGCTAGAGGGGGAGCGGGGTCTAACCAAGAGACCCAGTACTTC.

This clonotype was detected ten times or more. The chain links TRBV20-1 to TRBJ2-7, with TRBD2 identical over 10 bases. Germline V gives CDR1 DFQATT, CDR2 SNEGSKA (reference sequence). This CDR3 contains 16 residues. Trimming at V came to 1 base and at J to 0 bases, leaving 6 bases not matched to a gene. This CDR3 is CSARGYRLAGSYEQYF. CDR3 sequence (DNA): TGCAGTGCTAGAGGATATAGACTAGCGGGCTCCTACGAGCAGTACTTC.

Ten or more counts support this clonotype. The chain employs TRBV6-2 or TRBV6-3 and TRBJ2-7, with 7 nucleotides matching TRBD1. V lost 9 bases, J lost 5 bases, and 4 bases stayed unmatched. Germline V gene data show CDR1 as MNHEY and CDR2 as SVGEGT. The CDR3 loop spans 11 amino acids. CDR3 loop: CASTGDHEQYF. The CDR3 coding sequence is TGTGCCAGTACAGGGGATCACGAGCAGTACTTC.

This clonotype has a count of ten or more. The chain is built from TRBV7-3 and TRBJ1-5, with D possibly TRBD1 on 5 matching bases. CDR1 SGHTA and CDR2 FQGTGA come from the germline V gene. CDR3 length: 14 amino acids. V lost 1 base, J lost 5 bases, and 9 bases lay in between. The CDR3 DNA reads TGTGCCAGCAGCTTAAGGGACGGAGATCAGCCCCAGCATTTT. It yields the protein CASSLRDGDQPQHF.

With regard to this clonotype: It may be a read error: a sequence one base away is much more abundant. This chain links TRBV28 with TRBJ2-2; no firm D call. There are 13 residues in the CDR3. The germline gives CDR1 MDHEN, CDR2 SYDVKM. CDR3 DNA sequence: TGTGCCTGCAGCCTAAGAAGCACCGGGGAGCTGTTTTTT. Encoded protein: CACSLRSTGELFF.